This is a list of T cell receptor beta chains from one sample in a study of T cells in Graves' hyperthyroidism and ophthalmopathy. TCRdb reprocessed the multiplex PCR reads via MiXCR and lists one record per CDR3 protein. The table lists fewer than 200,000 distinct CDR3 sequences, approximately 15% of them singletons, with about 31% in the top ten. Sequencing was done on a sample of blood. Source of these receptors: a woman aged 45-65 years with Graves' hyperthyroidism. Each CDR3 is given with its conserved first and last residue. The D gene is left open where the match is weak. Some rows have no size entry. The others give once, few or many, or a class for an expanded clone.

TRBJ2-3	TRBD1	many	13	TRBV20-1	TGCAGTGCTCCGGACAGGGCTAAAGATACGCAGTATTTT	CSAPDRAKDTQYF
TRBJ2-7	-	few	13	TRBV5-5	TGTGCCAGCAGCCGCAGTGGCCAATACGAGCAGTACTTC	CASSRSGQYEQYF
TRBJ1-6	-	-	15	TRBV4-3	TGCGCCAGCAGCCAAGATAGTAGCATTCCTTCACCCCTCCACTTT	CASSQDSSIPSPLHF
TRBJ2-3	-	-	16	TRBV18	TGTGCCAGCTCACCACCATGGGGTTCAGGCACAGATACGCAGTATTTT	CASSPPWGSGTDTQYF
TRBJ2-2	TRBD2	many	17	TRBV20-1	TGCAGTGCTAGAGACCTTAGCGGGGGGGCGAATACCGGGGAGCTGTTTTTT	CSARDLSGGANTGELFF
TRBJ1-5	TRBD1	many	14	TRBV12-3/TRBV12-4	TGTGCCAGCAGCTGGACAGGGGGCATTCAGCCCCAGCATTTT	CASSWTGGIQPQHF
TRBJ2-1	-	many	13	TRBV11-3	TGTGCCAGCAGCTTTTCTTGGATCGATGAGCAGTTCTTC	CASSFSWIDEQFF
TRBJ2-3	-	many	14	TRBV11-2	TGTGCCAGCAGCTCCTTAGACAGCACAGATACGCAGTATTTT	CASSSLDSTDTQYF
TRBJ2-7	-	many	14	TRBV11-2	TGTGCCAGCAGCTTAGATCCCAGCTCTGAAGGGCAGTACTTC	CASSLDPSSEGQYF
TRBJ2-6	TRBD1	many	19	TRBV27	TGTGCCAGCAGTTTATCCGGGACAGGGGTTTGGGCTGGGGCCAACGTCCTGACTTTC	CASSLSGTGVWAGANVLTF
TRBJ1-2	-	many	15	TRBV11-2	TGTGCCAGCAGCCGAGACGGAGGGATTCGTTATGGCTACACCTTC	CASSRDGGIRYGYTF
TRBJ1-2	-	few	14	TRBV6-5	TGTGCCAGCAGTTACAGGACCGACTCGGGAGGCTACACCTTC	CASSYRTDSGGYTF
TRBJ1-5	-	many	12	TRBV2	TGTGCCAGCCGGTTCCCCCCACAGCCCCAGCATTTT	CASRFPPQPQHF
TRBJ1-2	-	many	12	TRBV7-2	TGTGCCAGCAGTATCGGGGACTATGGCTACACCTTC	CASSIGDYGYTF
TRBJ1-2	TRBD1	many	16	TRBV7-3	TGTGCCAGCAGCTTCCGACAGGGGGCGCGGATGGATGGCTACACCTTC	CASSFRQGARMDGYTF
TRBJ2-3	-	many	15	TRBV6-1	TGTGCCAGCAGTCGAGCCGGGGGGCTCACAGATACGCAGTATTTT	CASSRAGGLTDTQYF
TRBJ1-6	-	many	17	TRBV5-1	TGCGCCAGCAGCTTGGCCGGGGCGGCCTCCTATAATTCACCCCTCCACTTT	CASSLAGAASYNSPLHF
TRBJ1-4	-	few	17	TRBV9	TGTGCCAGCAGCGTAAGGGACAAACTTCGTTCGGAAGAAAAACTGTTTTTT	CASSVRDKLRSEEKLFF
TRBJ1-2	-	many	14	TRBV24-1	TGTGCCACCAGTGATGACAGTACTAACTATGGCTACACCTTC	CATSDDSTNYGYTF
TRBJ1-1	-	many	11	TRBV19	TGTGCCAGTAGTATGCGGACTGAAGCTTTCTTT	CASSMRTEAFF
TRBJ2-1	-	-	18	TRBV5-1	TGCGCCAGCAGCTTGGGTCACTCCGGGGGCCCAGGCTACAATGAGCAGTTCTTC	CASSLGHSGGPGYNEQFF
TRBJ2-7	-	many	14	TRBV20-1	TGCAGTGCTGAGGTGTCGGGACCCTACTACGAGCAGTACTTC	CSAEVSGPYYEQYF
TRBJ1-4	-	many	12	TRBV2	TGTGCCACCAGGGGCGGTAATGAAAAACTGTTTTTT	CATRGGNEKLFF
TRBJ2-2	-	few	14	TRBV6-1	TGTGCCAGCAGCCTCCTTTCTGAGTGGGAAGGGCTGTTTTTT	CASSLLSEWEGLFF
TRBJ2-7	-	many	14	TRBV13	TGTGCCAGCAGGGCCGTTAGACAATCCTACGAGCAGTACTTC	CASRAVRQSYEQYF
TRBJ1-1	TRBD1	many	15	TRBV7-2	TGTGCCAGCAGCCCCCGACAGGGACTGAACACTGAAGCTTTCTTT	CASSPRQGLNTEAFF
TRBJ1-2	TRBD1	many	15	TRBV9	TGTGCCAGCACCCGAGGGGGCAGGGGGGACTATGGCTACACCTTC	CASTRGGRGDYGYTF
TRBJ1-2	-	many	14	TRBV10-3	TGTGCCATCAATGAGCTTACGGGGGGCGATGGCTACACCTTC	CAINELTGGDGYTF
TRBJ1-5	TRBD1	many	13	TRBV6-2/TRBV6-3	TGTGCCACCCAGGGGGTAGGGGGACAGCCCCAGCATTTT	CATQGVGGQPQHF
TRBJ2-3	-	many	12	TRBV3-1	TGTGCCAGCAGCCACGGAGGGGCTACGCAGTATTTT	CASSHGGATQYF
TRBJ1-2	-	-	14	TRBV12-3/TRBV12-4	TGTGCCAGCAGACCAAACAACCGGGCCTATGGCTACACCTTC	CASRPNNRAYGYTF
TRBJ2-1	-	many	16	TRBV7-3	TGTGCCAGCAGCCCCCGGGGGACCGTCACCTACAATGAGCAGTTCTTC	CASSPRGTVTYNEQFF
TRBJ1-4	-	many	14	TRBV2	TGTGCCAGCAGTGAGGATGCAACTAATGAAAAACTGTTTTTT	CASSEDATNEKLFF
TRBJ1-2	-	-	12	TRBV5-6	TGTGCCAGCAGCTATATAAACTATGGCTACACCTTC	CASSYINYGYTF
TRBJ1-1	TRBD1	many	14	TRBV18	TGTGCCAGCTCACCACAGGGACAGGGGAATAAAGCTTTCTTT	CASSPQGQGNKAFF
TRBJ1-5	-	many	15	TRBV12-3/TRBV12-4	TGTGCCAGCAGTACACATCGGGCGGGGAATCAGCCCCAGCATTTT	CASSTHRAGNQPQHF